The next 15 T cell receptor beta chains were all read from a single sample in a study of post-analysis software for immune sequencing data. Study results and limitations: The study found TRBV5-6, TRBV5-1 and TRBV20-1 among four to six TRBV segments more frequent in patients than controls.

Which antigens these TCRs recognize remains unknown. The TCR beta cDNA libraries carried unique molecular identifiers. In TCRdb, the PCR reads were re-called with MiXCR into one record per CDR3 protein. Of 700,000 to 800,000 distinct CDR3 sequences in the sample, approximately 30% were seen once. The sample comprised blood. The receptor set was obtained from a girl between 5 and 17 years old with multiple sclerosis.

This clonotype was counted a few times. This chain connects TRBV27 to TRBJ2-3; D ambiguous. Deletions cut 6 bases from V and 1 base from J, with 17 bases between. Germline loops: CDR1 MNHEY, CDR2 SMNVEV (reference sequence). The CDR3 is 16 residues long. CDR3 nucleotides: TGTGCCAGCAGAGACCGACGAGAGGTGGGCACAGATACGCAGTATTTT. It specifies CASRDRREVGTDTQYF.

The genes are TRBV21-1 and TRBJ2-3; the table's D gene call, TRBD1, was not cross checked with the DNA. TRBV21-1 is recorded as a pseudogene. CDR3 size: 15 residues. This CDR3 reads CASGLSGTGLPTQYF. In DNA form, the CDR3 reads TGTGCCAGCGGCCTCTCCGGGACAGGGCTCCCGACGCAGTATTTT.

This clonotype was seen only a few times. CDR3 sequence: CSGGGGETQYF. The CDR3 DNA follows: TGCAGCGGGGGGGGAGGAGAGACCCAGTACTTC. The genes are TRBV29-1 and TRBJ2-5; 7 bases map to TRBD2. CDR3 length equals 11 residues. The V segment lost 7 bases and the J segment 4 bases; nucleotides outside the gene matches: 3. Germline V gene sequence: CDR1 SQVTM, CDR2 ANQGSEA.

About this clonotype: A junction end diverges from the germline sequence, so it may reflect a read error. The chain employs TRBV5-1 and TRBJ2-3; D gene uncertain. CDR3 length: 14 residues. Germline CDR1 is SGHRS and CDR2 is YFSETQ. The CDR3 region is CASSLYASTDTQYF. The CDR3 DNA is TGCGCCAGCAGCTTGTATGCGAGCACGGATACGCAGTATTTT.

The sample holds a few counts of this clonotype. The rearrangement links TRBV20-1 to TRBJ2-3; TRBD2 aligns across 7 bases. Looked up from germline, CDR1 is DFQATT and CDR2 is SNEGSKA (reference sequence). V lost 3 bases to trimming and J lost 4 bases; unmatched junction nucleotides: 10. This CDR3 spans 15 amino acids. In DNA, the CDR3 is TGCAGTGCTAGTATGGCGGGAGTTTTCGCAGATACGCAGTATTTT. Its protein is CSASMAGVFADTQYF.

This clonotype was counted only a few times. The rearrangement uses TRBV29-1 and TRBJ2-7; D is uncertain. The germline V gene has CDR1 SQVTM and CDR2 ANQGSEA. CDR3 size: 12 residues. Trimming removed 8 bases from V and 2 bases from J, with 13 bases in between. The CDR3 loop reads CSSGPGPYEQYF. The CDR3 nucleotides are TGCAGCTCAGGACCGGGCCCCTACGAGCAGTACTTC.

CDR3 in DNA: TGTGCCAGCAGCTCTCGAGGCCCTAGCGGGAGTCTTCGTACGCAGTATTTT. It specifies CASSSRGPSGSLRTQYF. The chain is built from TRBV11-2 and TRBJ2-3, with 10 bases identical to TRBD2. Germline V gene data show CDR1 as SGHAT and CDR2 as FQNNGV. The CDR3 is made up of 17 amino acids. Trimming at V came to 4 bases and at J to 8 bases, leaving 15 bases not matched to a gene.

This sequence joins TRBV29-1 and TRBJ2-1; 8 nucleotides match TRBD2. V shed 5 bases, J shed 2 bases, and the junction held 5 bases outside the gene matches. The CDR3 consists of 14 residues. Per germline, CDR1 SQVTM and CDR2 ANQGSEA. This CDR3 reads CSVSTSGAYNEQFF. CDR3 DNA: TGCAGCGTTAGCACTAGCGGAGCCTACAATGAGCAGTTCTTC.

The CDR3 spells CASSLGDSYPLEAFF. CDR3 nucleotides: TGCGCCAGCAGCTTGGGGGACAGTTACCCCCTTGAAGCTTTCTTT. The chain has TRBV5-1 and TRBJ1-1; 7 nucleotides line up with TRBD1. Trimming at V came to 0 bases and at J to 7 bases, leaving 9 bases not matched to a gene. This CDR3 spans 15 amino acids. CDR1 and CDR2 from the germline V gene are SGHRS and YFSETQ.

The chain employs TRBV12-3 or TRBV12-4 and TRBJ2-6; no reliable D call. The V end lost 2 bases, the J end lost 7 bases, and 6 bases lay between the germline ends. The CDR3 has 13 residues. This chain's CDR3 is CASSLWDANVLTF. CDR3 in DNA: TGTGCCAGCAGTTTATGGGATGCCAACGTCCTGACTTTC.

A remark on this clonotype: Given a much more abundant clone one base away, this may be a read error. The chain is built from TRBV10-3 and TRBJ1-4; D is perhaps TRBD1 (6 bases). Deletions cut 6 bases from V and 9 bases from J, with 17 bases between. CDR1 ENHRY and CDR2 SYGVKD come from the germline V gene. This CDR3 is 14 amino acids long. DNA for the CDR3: TGTGCCATCAGCACAGAGCAGGGGAATAAAAAACTGTTTTTT. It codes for CAISTEQGNKKLFF.

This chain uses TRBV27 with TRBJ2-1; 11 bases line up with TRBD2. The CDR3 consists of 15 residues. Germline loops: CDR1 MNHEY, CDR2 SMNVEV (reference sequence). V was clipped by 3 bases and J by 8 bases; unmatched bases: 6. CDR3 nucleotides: TGTGCCAGCAGTTTGACTAGCGGGGATGTCTATGAGCAGTTCTTC. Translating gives CASSLTSGDVYEQFF.

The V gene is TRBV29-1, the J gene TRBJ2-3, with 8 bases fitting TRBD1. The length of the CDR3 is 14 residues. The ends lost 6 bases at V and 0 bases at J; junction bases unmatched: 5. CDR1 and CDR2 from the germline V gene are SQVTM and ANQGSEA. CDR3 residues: CSVLRQGSTDTQYF. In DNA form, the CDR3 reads TGCAGCGTCCTTCGACAGGGGAGCACAGATACGCAGTATTTT.

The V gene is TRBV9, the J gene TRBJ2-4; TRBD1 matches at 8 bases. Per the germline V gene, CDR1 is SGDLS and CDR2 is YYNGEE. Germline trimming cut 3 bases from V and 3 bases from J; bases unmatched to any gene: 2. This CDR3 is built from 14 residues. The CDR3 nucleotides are TGTGCCAGCAGCGCCGGGACAGGCAAAAACATTCAGTACTTC. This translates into CASSAGTGKNIQYF.

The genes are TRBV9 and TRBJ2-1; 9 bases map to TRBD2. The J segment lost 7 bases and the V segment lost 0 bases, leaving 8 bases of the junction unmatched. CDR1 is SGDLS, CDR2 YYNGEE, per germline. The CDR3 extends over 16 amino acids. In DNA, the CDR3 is TGTGCCAGCAGCGTAGACCGCGGGAGGGTTGGAAATGAGCAGTTCTTC. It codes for CASSVDRGRVGNEQFF.